The entry below gives a single TCR beta chain sequence along with its context. Its matching antigen is unknown. The data originate from a study of cytomegalovirus exposure and HLA in healthy donors. Study-wide findings and caveats: The authors judged a highly shared variant cluster likely a sequencing artifact. Further analysis was carried out later, and it showed several of the most significant clusters appearing linked to common viral pathogens.

Germline loops: CDR1 MNHNY, CDR2 SVGAGI (reference sequence). The CDR3 spans 13 residues. Trimming cost V 0 bases and J 4 bases, with 5 bases left between them. Primers included in the PCR were 60 Vbeta and 13 Jbeta primers. Method: immunoSEQ multiplex PCR; TCRdb's copy keeps in-frame clones and lacks some. In the table there are some 150,000 clones, 70% to 85% of which are singletons. The rearrangement links TRBV6-6 to TRBJ2-3; D remains unclear. Sequencing was performed on PBMCs. The receptor was derived from a man aged 40-50 years in good health and CMV-seropositive. This CDR3 is CASSYSPADTQYF. The CDR3 DNA sequence: TGTGCCAGCAGTTACTCCCCTGCAGATACGCAGTATTTT.